This entry concerns a single T cell receptor (beta chain). The study ran its PCR with 60 Vbeta and 13 Jbeta primers. Data came from immunoSEQ multiplex PCR; TCRdb stores just in-frame clones and leaves some out. The sample carries fewer than 120,000 clones, about 73% recorded once. This entry is derived from a study of cytomegalovirus exposure and HLA in healthy donors. The V gene end was trimmed by 0 bases and the J gene end by 1 base; junction bases not matched to a gene: 5. The CDR3 consists of 16 residues. The germline V gene encodes CDR1 LGHNA and CDR2 YSLEER. This receptor was taken from a woman in her thirties in good health and CMV-seronegative. The sequenced sample was PBMCs. The V gene is TRBV4-3, the J gene TRBJ2-7; 8 nucleotides agree with TRBD2. This CDR3 is CASSQDPGGGSYEQYF. CDR3 nucleotide sequence: TGCGCCAGCAGCCAAGATCCAGGCGGGGGGTCCTACGAGCAGTACTTC.